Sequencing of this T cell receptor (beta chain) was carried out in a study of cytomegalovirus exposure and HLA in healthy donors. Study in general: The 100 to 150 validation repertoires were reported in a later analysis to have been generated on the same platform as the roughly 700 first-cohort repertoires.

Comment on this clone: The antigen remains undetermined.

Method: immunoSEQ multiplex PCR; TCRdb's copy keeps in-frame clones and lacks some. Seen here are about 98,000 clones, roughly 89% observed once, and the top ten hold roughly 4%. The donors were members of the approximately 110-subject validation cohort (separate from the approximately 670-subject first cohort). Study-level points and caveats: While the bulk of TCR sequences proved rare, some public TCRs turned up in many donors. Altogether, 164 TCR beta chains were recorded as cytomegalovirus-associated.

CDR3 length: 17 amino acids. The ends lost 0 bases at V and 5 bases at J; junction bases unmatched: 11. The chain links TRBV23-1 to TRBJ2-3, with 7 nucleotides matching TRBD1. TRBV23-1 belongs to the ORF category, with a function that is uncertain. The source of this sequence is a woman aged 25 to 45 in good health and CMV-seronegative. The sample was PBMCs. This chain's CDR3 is CASSQSRARGMKDTQYF. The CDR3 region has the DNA TGCGCCAGCAGTCAATCAAGGGCCAGGGGGATGAAAGATACGCAGTATTTT.